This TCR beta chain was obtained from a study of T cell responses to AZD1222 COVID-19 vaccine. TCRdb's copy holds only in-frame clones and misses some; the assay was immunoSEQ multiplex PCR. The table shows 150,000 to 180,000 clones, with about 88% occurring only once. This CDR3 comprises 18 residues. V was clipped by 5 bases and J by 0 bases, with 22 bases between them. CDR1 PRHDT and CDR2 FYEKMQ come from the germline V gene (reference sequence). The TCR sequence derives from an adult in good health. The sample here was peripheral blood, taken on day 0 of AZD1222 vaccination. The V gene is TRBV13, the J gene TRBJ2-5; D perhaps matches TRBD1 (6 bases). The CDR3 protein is CASSPSPGTNGHQETQYF. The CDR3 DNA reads TGTGCCAGCAGCCCGAGCCCCGGGACAAACGGACACCAAGAGACCCAGTACTTC.